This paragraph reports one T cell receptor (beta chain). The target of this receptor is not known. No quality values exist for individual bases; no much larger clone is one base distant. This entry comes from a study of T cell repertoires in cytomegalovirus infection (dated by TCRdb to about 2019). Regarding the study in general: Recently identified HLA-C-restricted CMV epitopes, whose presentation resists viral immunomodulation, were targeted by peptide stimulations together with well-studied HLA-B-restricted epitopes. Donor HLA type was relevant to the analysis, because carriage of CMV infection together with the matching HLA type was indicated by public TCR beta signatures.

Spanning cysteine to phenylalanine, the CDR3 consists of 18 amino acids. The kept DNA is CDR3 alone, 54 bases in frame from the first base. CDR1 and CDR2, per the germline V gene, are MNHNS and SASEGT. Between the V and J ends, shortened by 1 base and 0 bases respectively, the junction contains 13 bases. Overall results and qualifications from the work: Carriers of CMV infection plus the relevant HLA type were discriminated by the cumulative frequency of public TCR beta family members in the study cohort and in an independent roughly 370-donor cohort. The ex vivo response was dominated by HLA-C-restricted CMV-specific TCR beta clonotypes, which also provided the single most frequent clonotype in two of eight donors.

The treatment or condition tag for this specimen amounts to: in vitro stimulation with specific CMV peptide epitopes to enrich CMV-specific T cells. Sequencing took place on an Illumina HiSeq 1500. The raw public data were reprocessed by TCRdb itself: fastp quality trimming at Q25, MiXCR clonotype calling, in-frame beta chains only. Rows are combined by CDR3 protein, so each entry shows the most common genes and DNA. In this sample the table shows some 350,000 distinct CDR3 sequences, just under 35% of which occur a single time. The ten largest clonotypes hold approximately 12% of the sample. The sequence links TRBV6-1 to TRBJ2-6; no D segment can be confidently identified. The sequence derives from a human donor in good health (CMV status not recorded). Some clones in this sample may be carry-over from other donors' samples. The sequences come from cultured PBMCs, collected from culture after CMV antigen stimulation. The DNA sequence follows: TGTGCCAGCAGTGAAGTGGGGTCTCCTATCTCTGGGGCCAACGTCCTGACTTTC. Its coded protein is CASSEVGSPISGANVLTF.